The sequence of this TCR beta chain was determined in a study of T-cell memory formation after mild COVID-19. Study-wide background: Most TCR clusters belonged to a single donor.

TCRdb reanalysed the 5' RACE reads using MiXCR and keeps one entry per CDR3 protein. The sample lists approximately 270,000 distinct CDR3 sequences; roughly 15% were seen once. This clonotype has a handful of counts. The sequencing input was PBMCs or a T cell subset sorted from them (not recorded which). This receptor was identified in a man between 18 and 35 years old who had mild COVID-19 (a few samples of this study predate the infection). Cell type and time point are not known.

The CDR3 sequence: CAMGRGAQYF. For the CDR3, the DNA is TGTGCCATGGGGCGGGGGGCGCAGTATTTT. The J gene is TRBJ2-3, the V gene TRBV10-3, with 8 bases lining up with TRBD2. The CDR3 is 10 residues long. Germline CDR1 ENHRY, CDR2 SYGVKD. The junction had 3 bases not matched to a gene; V was cut back by 9 bases and J by 10 bases.